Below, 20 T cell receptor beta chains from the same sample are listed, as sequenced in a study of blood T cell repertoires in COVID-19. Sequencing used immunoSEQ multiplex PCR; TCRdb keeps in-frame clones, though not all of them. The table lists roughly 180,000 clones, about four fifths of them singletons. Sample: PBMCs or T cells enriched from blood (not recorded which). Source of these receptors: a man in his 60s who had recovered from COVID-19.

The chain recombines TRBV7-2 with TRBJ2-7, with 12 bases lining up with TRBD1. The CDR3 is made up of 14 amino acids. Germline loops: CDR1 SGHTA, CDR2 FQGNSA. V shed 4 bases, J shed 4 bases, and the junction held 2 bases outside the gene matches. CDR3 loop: CASSWDRGPYEQYF. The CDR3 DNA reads TGTGCCAGCAGCTGGGACAGGGGGCCGTACGAGCAGTACTTC.

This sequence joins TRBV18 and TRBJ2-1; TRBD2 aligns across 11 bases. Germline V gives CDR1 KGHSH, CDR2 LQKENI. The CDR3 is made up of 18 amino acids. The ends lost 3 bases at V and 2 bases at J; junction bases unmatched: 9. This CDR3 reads CASSPLAGGTPPYNEQFF. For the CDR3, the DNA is TGTGCCAGCTCACCTTTAGCGGGAGGGACGCCCCCCTACAATGAGCAGTTCTTC.

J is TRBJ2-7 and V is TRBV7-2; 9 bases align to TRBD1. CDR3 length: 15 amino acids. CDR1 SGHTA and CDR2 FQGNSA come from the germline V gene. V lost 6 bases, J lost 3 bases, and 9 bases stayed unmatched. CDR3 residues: CASSWPGQGLYEQYF. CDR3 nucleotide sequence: TGTGCCAGCAGTTGGCCGGGACAGGGTCTCTACGAGCAGTACTTC.

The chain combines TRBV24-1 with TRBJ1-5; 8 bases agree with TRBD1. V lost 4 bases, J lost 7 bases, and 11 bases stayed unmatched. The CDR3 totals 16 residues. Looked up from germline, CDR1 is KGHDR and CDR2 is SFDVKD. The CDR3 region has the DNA TGTGCCACCAGTGACCGGGGGACAGGTAGGGGACAGCCCCAGCATTTT. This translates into CATSDRGTGRGQPQHF.

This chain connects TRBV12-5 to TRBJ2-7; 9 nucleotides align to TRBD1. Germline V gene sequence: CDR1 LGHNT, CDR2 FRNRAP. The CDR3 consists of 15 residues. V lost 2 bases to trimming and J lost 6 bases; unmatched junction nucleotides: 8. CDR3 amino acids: CASGLSRDRVSEQYF. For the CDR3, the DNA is TGTGCTAGTGGTTTGTCCCGGGACAGGGTTTCCGAGCAGTACTTC.

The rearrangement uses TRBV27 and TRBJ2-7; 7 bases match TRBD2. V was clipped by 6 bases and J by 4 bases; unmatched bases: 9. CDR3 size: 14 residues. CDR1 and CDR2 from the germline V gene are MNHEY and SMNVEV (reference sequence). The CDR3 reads CASRVVAGFYEQYF. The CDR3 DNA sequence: TGTGCCAGCAGAGTGGTAGCGGGTTTTTACGAGCAGTACTTC.

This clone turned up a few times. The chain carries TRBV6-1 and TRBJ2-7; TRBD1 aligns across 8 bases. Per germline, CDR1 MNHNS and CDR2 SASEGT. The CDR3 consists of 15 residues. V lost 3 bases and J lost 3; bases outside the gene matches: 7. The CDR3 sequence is CASSDVRTGNYEQYF. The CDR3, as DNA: TGTGCCAGCAGTGACGTACGGACAGGGAACTACGAGCAGTACTTC.

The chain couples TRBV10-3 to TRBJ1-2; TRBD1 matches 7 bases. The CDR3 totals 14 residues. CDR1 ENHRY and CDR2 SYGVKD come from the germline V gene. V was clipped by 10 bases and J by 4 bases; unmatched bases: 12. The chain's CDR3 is CASTSTGQGYGYTF. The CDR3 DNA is TGTGCCAGCACGTCGACAGGGCAAGGCTATGGCTACACCTTC.

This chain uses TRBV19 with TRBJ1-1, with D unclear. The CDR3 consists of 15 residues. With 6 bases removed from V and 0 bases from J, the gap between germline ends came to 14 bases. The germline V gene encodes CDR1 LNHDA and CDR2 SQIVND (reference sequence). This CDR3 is CASRPLRELNTEAFF. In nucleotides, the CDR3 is TGTGCCAGTAGGCCGCTGAGGGAACTGAACACTGAAGCTTTCTTT. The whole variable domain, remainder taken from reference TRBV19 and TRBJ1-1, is DGGITQSPKYLFRKEGQNVTLSCEQNLNHDAMYWYRQDPGQGLRLIYYSQIVNDFQKGDIAEGYSVSREKKESFPLTVTSAQKNPTAFYLCASRPLRELNTEAFFGQGTRLTVV.

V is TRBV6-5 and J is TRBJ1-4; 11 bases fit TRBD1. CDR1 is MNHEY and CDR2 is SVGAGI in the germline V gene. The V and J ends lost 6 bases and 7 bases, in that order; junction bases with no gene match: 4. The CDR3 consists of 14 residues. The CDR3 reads CASSRGQGVEKLFF. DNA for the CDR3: TGTGCCAGCAGCCGGGGACAGGGGGTTGAAAAACTGTTTTTT.

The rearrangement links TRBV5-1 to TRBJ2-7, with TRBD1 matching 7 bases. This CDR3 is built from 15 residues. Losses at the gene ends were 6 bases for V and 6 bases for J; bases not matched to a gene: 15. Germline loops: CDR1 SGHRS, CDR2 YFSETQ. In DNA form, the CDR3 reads TGCGCCAGCAAAAAACAGGGGTCCACCCTTTCCGAGCAGTACTTC. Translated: CASKKQGSTLSEQYF.

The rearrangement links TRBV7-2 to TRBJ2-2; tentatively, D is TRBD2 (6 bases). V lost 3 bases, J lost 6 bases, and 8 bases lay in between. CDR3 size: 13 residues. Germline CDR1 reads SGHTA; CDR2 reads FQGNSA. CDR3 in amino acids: CASSFSSAGELFF. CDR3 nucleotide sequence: TGTGCCAGCAGCTTTTCTAGCGCCGGGGAGCTGTTTTTT. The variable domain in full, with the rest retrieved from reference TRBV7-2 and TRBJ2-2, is GAGVSQSPSNKVTEKGKDVELRCDPISGHTALYWYRQSLGQGLEFLIYFQGNSAPDKSGLPSDRFSAERTGGSVSTLTIQRTQQEDSAVYLCASSFSSAGELFFGEGSRLTVL.

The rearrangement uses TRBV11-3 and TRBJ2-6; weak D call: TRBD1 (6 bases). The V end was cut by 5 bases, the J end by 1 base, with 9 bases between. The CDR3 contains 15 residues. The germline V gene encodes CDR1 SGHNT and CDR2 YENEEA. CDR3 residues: CASSARGSGANVLTF. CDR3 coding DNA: TGTGCCAGCAGCGCCAGGGGATCTGGGGCCAACGTCCTGACTTTC. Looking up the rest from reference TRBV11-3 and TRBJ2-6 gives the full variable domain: EAGVVQSPRYKIIEKKQPVAFWCNPISGHNTLYWYLQNLGQGPELLIRYENEEAVDDSQLPKDRFSAERLKGVDSTLKIQPAELGDSAVYLCASSARGSGANVLTFGAGSRLTVL.

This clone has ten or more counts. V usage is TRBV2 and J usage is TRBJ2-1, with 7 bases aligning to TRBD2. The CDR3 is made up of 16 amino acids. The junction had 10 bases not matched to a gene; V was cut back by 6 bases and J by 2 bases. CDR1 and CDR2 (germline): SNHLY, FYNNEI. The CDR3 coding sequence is TGTGCCAGCAGAATCGTTCTAGCGGAACCCTACAATGAGCAGTTCTTC. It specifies CASRIVLAEPYNEQFF.

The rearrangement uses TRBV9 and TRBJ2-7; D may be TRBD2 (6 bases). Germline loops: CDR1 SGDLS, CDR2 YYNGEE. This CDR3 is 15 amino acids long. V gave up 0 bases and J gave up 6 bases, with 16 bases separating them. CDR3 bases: TGTGCCAGCAGCGTAGAGCCCCGACTAGATGGCGAGCAGTACTTC. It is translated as CASSVEPRLDGEQYF.

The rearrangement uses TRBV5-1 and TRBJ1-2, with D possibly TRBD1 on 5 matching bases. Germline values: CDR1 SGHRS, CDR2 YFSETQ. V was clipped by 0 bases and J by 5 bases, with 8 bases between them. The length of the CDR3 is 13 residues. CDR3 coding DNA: TGCGCCAGCAGCTTGGTCAGGGATTATGGCTACACCTTC. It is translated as CASSLVRDYGYTF.

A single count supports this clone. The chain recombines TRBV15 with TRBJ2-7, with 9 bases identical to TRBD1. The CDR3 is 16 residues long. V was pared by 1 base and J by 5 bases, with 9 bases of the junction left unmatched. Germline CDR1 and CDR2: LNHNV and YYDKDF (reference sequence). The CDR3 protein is CATSRGGWDRAHEQYF. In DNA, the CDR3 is TGTGCCACCAGCAGAGGGGGCTGGGACAGGGCCCACGAGCAGTACTTC.

The CDR3 region is CASSPRYYEQYF. The CDR3 region has the DNA TGTGCCAGCAGTCCTCGTTACTACGAGCAGTACTTC. The V call is TRBV28, the J call TRBJ2-7; no reliable D call. The CDR3 has 12 residues. Trimming pared 5 bases from V and 3 bases from J, leaving 8 bases between. CDR1 MDHEN and CDR2 SYDVKM come from the germline V gene.

For the CDR3, the DNA is TGTGCCAGCAGCTTGGTGGCTGACACAGATACGCAGTATTTT. This gives the protein CASSLVADTDTQYF. V usage is TRBV5-4 and J usage is TRBJ2-3; D unclear. V gave up 0 bases and J gave up 2 bases, with 7 bases separating them. Germline lookup yields CDR1 SGHNT and CDR2 YYREEE (reference sequence). This CDR3 contains 14 residues.

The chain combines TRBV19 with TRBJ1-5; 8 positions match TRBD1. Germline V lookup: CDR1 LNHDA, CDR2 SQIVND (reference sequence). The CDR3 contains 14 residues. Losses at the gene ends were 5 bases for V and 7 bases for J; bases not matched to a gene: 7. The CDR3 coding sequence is TGTGCCAGTAGTGGGACAGGTTCGCGCCAGCCCCAGCATTTT. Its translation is CASSGTGSRQPQHF.